The rows below give T cell receptor beta chains drawn from one sample of a study of blood T cell repertoires in COVID-19. The table came from immunoSEQ multiplex PCR; TCRdb's copy has only in-frame clones and leaves some out. The table shows about 120,000 clones, with around 87% occurring only once. Sequencing input: peripheral blood. The receptors derive from a woman in her fifties or sixties with COVID-19, enrolled during active disease. Both conserved end residues are part of each CDR3. D genes are given only for firm matches. Rows give clone size only sometimes, using once, few, many, or a class for an expanded clone.

J gene	clone size	V gene	D gene	CDR3 DNA	CDR3 protein
TRBJ1-4	-	TRBV7-9	-	TGTGCCAGCAGCCGACTCATAGCCCAGGAAAAACTGTTTTTT	CASSRLIAQEKLFF
TRBJ2-7	-	TRBV18	TRBD1	TGTGCCAGCTCACCAGGGACAGGGAACTACGAGCAGTACTTC	CASSPGTGNYEQYF
TRBJ2-2	-	TRBV30	TRBD1	TGTGCCTGGAATGCACAGGGGGCGAGAACCGGGGAGCTGTTTTTT	CAWNAQGARTGELFF
TRBJ1-1	-	TRBV6-5	-	TGTGCCAGCAGCCACAGGGAACGAGTGAACACTGAAGCTTTCTTT	CASSHRERVNTEAFF
TRBJ2-7	-	TRBV6-5	-	TGTGCCAGCAGCGCTACATACTCTAGGGAGCAGTACTTC	CASSATYSREQYF
TRBJ1-2	few	TRBV5-4	-	TGTGCCTGGAGCCAGGAGGGGAACTATGGCTACACCTTC	CAWSQEGNYGYTF
TRBJ1-1	-	TRBV19	TRBD1	TGTGCCAGTAGTGCCGGGACAGGGAACACTGAAGCTTTCTTT	CASSAGTGNTEAFF
TRBJ1-2	-	TRBV2	-	TGTGCCAGCAGTGAAAATCTAGGCACCGGCTATGGCTACACCTTC	CASSENLGTGYGYTF
TRBJ2-2	once	TRBV6-5	TRBD1	TGTGCCAGCAGGACACAGGGGGCGAACACCGGGGAGCTGTTTTTT	CASRTQGANTGELFF
TRBJ1-3	-	TRBV9	-	TGTGCCAGCAGCGTAGAAGGCCGGGGGGGGACCATCTCTGGAAACACCATATATTTT	CASSVEGRGGTISGNTIYF
TRBJ1-2	-	TRBV6-5	-	TGTGCCAGCACTAATCAGGGATATGGCTACACCTTC	CASTNQGYGYTF
TRBJ2-1	once	TRBV5-4	-	TGTGCCAGCAGCTTGGGACAGGGAGGCAATGAGCAGTTCTTC	CASSLGQGGNEQFF
TRBJ2-4	-	TRBV4-2	TRBD2	TGTGCCAGCAGCCAAGCTTGGGGGGGGGACAAAAACATTCAGTACTTC	CASSQAWGGDKNIQYF
TRBJ2-2	-	TRBV19	TRBD1	TGTGCCAGTAGGGACCAACAGGGGAGGAACACCGGGGAGCTGTTTTTT	CASRDQQGRNTGELFF
TRBJ1-4	-	TRBV6-8	-	TGTGCCAGCAGTACAGGGATCGAAAAACTGTTTTTT	CASSTGIEKLFF
TRBJ2-1	-	TRBV3-1/TRBV3-2	-	TGTGCCAGCAGCCAATTAGGACAGACTTACAATGAGCAGTTCTTC	CASSQLGQTYNEQFF
TRBJ1-2	-	TRBV29-1	-	TGCAGCGTAACCCTGACGGGGAGCTATGGCTACACCTTC	CSVTLTGSYGYTF
TRBJ1-4	-	TRBV6-5	TRBD1	TGTGCCAGCAGCCCAGGGGGACTTAATGAAAAACTGTTTTTT	CASSPGGLNEKLFF
TRBJ1-1	-	TRBV18	-	TGTGCCAGCTCACCTACAGGGATGAACACTGAAGCTTTCTTT	CASSPTGMNTEAFF
TRBJ1-1	-	TRBV5-1	TRBD1	TGCGCCAGCAGCTTGCACGGACAGGGGGCGCGTGAGGGTGAAGCTTTCTTT	CASSLHGQGAREGEAFF
TRBJ2-3	-	TRBV10-1	TRBD2	TGCGCCAGCAACCAACCGGGACTAGCGGGGGAGACAGATACGCAGTATTTT	CASNQPGLAGETDTQYF
TRBJ2-2	-	TRBV7-7	TRBD1	TGTGCTAGCAGCCGGGACAGGGGAAGCATCGGTGGGGAGCTGTTTTTT	CASSRDRGSIGGELFF
TRBJ1-2	-	TRBV5-1	TRBD1	TGCGCCAGCAGCTTGGTCCCCGGGACAGAAGTCGGCTACACCTTC	CASSLVPGTEVGYTF
TRBJ2-1	once	TRBV19	TRBD2	TGTGCCAGTAGTCAGGCCATACTAGCGGGGGGGCTTTATGGCTACAATGAGCAGTTCTTC	CASSQAILAGGLYGYNEQFF
TRBJ1-5	-	TRBV2	-	TGTGCCAGCAGTGATCGCAGGGTAAGCAATCAGCCCCAGCATTTT	CASSDRRVSNQPQHF
TRBJ1-1	-	TRBV19	-	TGTGCCAGTAGTCCTTTTCGGGGTTCCACTGAAGCTTTCTTT	CASSPFRGSTEAFF
TRBJ1-5	-	TRBV12-3/TRBV12-4	-	TGTGCCAGCAGCTATTATAGCAATCAGCCCCAGCATTTT	CASSYYSNQPQHF
TRBJ1-3	-	TRBV6-1	-	TGTGCCAGCAGTGATCCAGTCTCTGGAAACACCATATATTTT	CASSDPVSGNTIYF
TRBJ1-5	once	TRBV18	-	TGTGCCAGCTCACCGGAGGGGGGGATGAGTAATCAGCCCCAGCATTTT	CASSPEGGMSNQPQHF
TRBJ2-7	-	TRBV6-1	-	TGTGCCAGCAGTGAAACCCCGCGGCAGGGAGGCGAGCAGTACTTC	CASSETPRQGGEQYF
TRBJ2-7	-	TRBV6-6	TRBD1	TGTGCCAGCAGTTACGGAAGCGACAGGGCTTACGAGCAGTACTTC	CASSYGSDRAYEQYF
TRBJ2-1	-	TRBV7-3	-	TGTGCCAGCAGCTCGGTGCCGGGCAATGAGCAGTTCTTC	CASSSVPGNEQFF
TRBJ1-2	-	TRBV6-5	-	TGTGCCAGCAGTTATTTAGACAAAAACTATGGCTACACCTTC	CASSYLDKNYGYTF
TRBJ2-1	-	TRBV5-8	-	TGTGCCAGCAGCTTGGGTAGGGGCAGGGGATACAATGAGCAGTTCTTC	CASSLGRGRGYNEQFF
TRBJ2-5	-	TRBV19	TRBD2	TGTGCCAGTAGCGACCCCCGGGACTACGGTTCCCAAGAGACCCAGTACTTC	CASSDPRDYGSQETQYF
TRBJ2-3	once	TRBV11-3	TRBD2	TGTGCCAGCAGCTGGGGTCTAGCGGGGCTAGCAAACACAGATACGCAGTATTTT	CASSWGLAGLANTDTQYF
TRBJ2-7	few	TRBV27	TRBD1	TGTGCCAGCAGTTTAGCGAGGACAGGCCTCTACGAGCAGTACTTC	CASSLARTGLYEQYF
TRBJ2-2	-	TRBV28	-	TGTGCCAGCAGTTTAGCCGGGACGAACACCGGGGAGCTGTTTTTT	CASSLAGTNTGELFF
TRBJ2-4	once	TRBV7-2	TRBD2	TGTGCCAGCAGCTTAGTCGATAGCGGGTCCAAAAACATTCAGTACTTC	CASSLVDSGSKNIQYF
TRBJ1-1	-	TRBV6-5	-	TGTGCCAGCAGTTACTACAGGGACGGCACTGAAGCTTTCTTT	CASSYYRDGTEAFF
TRBJ2-5	-	TRBV6-2/TRBV6-3	TRBD2	TGTGCCAGCAGTGTAAGCGGGGGGGCCGTCGAGACCCAGTACTTC	CASSVSGGAVETQYF
TRBJ2-1	-	TRBV9	TRBD1	TGTGCCAGCAGCACAAGGACAGGGCGGAATGAGCAGTTCTTC	CASSTRTGRNEQFF
TRBJ2-5	-	TRBV11-3	-	TGTGCCAGCAGCTTAGGGGTTGGAAGGACTCCGCAAGAGACCCAGTACTTC	CASSLGVGRTPQETQYF
TRBJ1-2	-	TRBV19	-	TGTGCCAGTGGAGAGGGCGTACATGGCTACACCTTC	CASGEGVHGYTF
TRBJ1-2	few	TRBV7-8	-	TGTGCCAGCAGCTTAAACGCGGCTTGGGGAGGGAGGGAAGGTTCGGGTGGCTACACCTTC	CASSLNAAWGGREGSGGYTF
TRBJ1-5	-	TRBV7-8	-	TGTGCCAGCAGCTTGACATCTCCGCCCTATAGCAATCAGCCCCAGCATTTT	CASSLTSPPYSNQPQHF
TRBJ2-1	-	TRBV5-1	TRBD2	TGCGCCAGCAGCTTGAATGTTAGACTAGCGAGCACCAATGAGCAGTTCTTC	CASSLNVRLASTNEQFF
TRBJ2-7	-	TRBV2	-	TGTGCCAGCAGGCGTCTAGGAGCTACCTACGAGCAGTACTTC	CASRRLGATYEQYF
TRBJ1-4	-	TRBV16	-	TGTGCCAGCAGCCAATCGGGGAGGAGTAATGAAAAACTGTTTTTT	CASSQSGRSNEKLFF
TRBJ2-3	few	TRBV5-1	-	TGCGCCAGCAGCTTGCAGGGGAGCACAGATACGCAGTATTTT	CASSLQGSTDTQYF
TRBJ1-2	-	TRBV27	TRBD1	TGTGCCAGCAGTCGCGACAGGGGTCCTGGCTATGGCTACACCTTC	CASSRDRGPGYGYTF